These T cell receptor beta chains were read from a single sample in a study of OX40 agonist ivuxolimab in advanced cancers. Libraries were prepared by immunoSEQ multiplex PCR; TCRdb keeps only in-frame clonotypes and omits some of them. The sample gives nearly 55,000 clones, approximately 90% of which show up once; 1.1% to 1.5% is in the top ten. Sequences were derived from CD4+ or CD8+ T cells sorted from blood, sampled in a trial of the OX40 agonist ivuxolimab. The receptors come from an adult with an advanced solid tumor such as melanoma, head and neck, liver or kidney cancer. CDR3s include the opening cysteine and the closing phenylalanine or tryptophan. Fields, in order: J gene, V gene, CDR3 protein.

j_gene: TRBJ2-3
v_gene: TRBV9
CDR3aa: CASSVGQGFTDTQYF

j_gene: TRBJ2-3
v_gene: TRBV5-6
CDR3aa: CASSLGLTPSTDTQYF

j_gene: TRBJ1-1
v_gene: TRBV6-1
CDR3aa: CATLEGRNMNTEAFF

j_gene: TRBJ2-1
v_gene: TRBV30
CDR3aa: CAWSASGVAEQFF

j_gene: TRBJ2-7
v_gene: TRBV15
CDR3aa: CATSKSSGSSYEQYF

j_gene: TRBJ2-6
v_gene: TRBV6-6
CDR3aa: CASSPRRAGANVLTF

j_gene: TRBJ1-1
v_gene: TRBV7-2
CDR3aa: CASSLKGTVTMNTEAFF

j_gene: TRBJ2-6
v_gene: TRBV5-1
CDR3aa: CASSPKWTGANVLTF

j_gene: TRBJ1-4
v_gene: TRBV30
CDR3aa: CALGQGGEKLFF

j_gene: TRBJ2-3
v_gene: TRBV7-9
CDR3aa: CASSLTSGGADTQYF

j_gene: TRBJ1-2
v_gene: TRBV27
CDR3aa: CASSSTGGGGYTF

j_gene: TRBJ2-7
v_gene: TRBV30
CDR3aa: CAWSTGGREQYF

j_gene: NA
v_gene: TRBV14
CDR3aa: CASSRARDYEQYF

j_gene: TRBJ2-7
v_gene: TRBV10-3
CDR3aa: CAITEPGQGYEQYF

j_gene: TRBJ2-2
v_gene: TRBV5-8
CDR3aa: CASSSGLLARANTGELFF

j_gene: TRBJ2-7
v_gene: TRBV4-1
CDR3aa: CASSQDEGFQQYF

j_gene: TRBJ2-5
v_gene: TRBV10-3
CDR3aa: CAISESGETQYF

j_gene: TRBJ2-2
v_gene: TRBV10-3
CDR3aa: CAIRAGTIRTGELFF

j_gene: TRBJ1-4
v_gene: TRBV11-3
CDR3aa: CASSLAFLGQGVGEKLFF

j_gene: TRBJ2-5
v_gene: TRBV30
CDR3aa: CAWDRSRGGTQYF

j_gene: TRBJ1-2
v_gene: TRBV5-1
CDR3aa: CASSLVPGGTYGYTF

j_gene: TRBJ2-7
v_gene: TRBV11-1
CDR3aa: CASSQYPGRGYF

j_gene: TRBJ1-2
v_gene: TRBV14
CDR3aa: CASSQDRKYGYTF

j_gene: TRBJ2-1
v_gene: TRBV5-1
CDR3aa: CASSSQGRNEQFF

j_gene: TRBJ2-5
v_gene: TRBV9
CDR3aa: CASSAGQGVETQYF

j_gene: TRBJ2-1
v_gene: TRBV7-2
CDR3aa: CASSLAGRRDEQFF

j_gene: TRBJ2-7
v_gene: TRBV27
CDR3aa: CASSLNGFGSYEQYF

j_gene: TRBJ1-2
v_gene: TRBV6-5
CDR3aa: CASGTGVGYGYTF

j_gene: TRBJ2-3
v_gene: TRBV7-9
CDR3aa: CASSPWGDTQYF

j_gene: TRBJ1-2
v_gene: TRBV19
CDR3aa: CASSRQVNYGYTF

j_gene: TRBJ2-2
v_gene: TRBV10-3
CDR3aa: CAIKGGITGELFF

j_gene: TRBJ1-2
v_gene: TRBV19
CDR3aa: CASVPGQGNYGYTF

j_gene: TRBJ2-7
v_gene: TRBV5-8
CDR3aa: CASLTFRDNAGEQYF

j_gene: TRBJ2-5
v_gene: TRBV5-4
CDR3aa: CASSLVQTETQYF

j_gene: TRBJ2-1
v_gene: TRBV13
CDR3aa: CASSPPRLAGGENEQFF

j_gene: TRBJ1-1
v_gene: TRBV27
CDR3aa: CASMSRGMNTEAFF

j_gene: TRBJ2-3
v_gene: TRBV6-5
CDR3aa: CASRRGTSGADTQYF

j_gene: TRBJ2-1
v_gene: TRBV5-6
CDR3aa: CASSFRDRGLYEQFF

j_gene: TRBJ1-4
v_gene: TRBV6-6
CDR3aa: CASSYSSGEREKLFF

j_gene: TRBJ2-5
v_gene: TRBV6-1
CDR3aa: CASTRDRQETQYF

j_gene: TRBJ1-5
v_gene: TRBV5-1
CDR3aa: CASSLQGTSNQPQHF